One sample yielded the 10 T cell receptor beta chains listed below, sequenced in a study of PD-1 blockade in classical Hodgkin lymphoma. Here immunoSEQ multiplex PCR was the method, and the copy in TCRdb shows in-frame clones only, minus some. The data show under 95,000 clones, 85% to 95% seen once. Each patient relapsed following autologous stem cell transplantation, and prior brentuximab vedotin exposure differed. The sequencing here drew on peripheral blood mononuclear cells (PBMCs), taken at baseline. These receptor sequences come from a human donor with classical Hodgkin lymphoma.

This clone was counted once. The chain uses TRBV9 and TRBJ1-1; the D is unclear. The germline V gene has CDR1 SGDLS and CDR2 YYNGEE. CDR3 length equals 16 residues. V lost 3 bases to trimming and J lost 5 bases, with 20 bases between them. Written as DNA, the CDR3 is TGTGCCAGCAGCGGAACACCGGACGGTCCGGGTACTGAAGCTTTCTTT. This encodes CASSGTPDGPGTEAFF. Full variable domain (missing parts from reference TRBV9 and TRBJ1-1): DSGVTQTPKHLITATGQRVTLRCSPRSGDLSVYWYQQSLDQGLQFLIQYYNGEERAKGNILERFSAQQFPDLHSELNLSSLELGDSALYFCASSGTPDGPGTEAFFGQGTRLTVV.

The DNA of the CDR3 is TGTGCCATCAGGGGCGGGGATTCACCCCTCCACTTT. Translated, it gives CAIRGGDSPLHF. This rearrangement joins TRBV10-3 to TRBJ1-6; no clear D gene. V shed 6 bases and J shed 8 bases, with 8 bases lying between them. Germline V gives CDR1 ENHRY, CDR2 SYGVKD. The CDR3 covers 12 residues.

The chain combines TRBV7-6 with TRBJ2-1; D unresolved. The V gene lost 2 bases and the J gene lost 2 bases, with 10 bases spanning the gap. CDR3 length: 15 amino acids. The germline gives CDR1 SGHVS, CDR2 FNYEAQ. The CDR3 protein is CASSLLAFTYNEQFF. The CDR3 DNA is TGTGCCAGCAGCTTACTGGCTTTTACCTACAATGAGCAGTTCTTC.

Judged by abundance, this clone is medium-sized. The chain joins TRBV2 to TRBJ1-1; D is unresolved. This CDR3 comprises 11 residues. In germline, CDR1 is SNHLY, CDR2 FYNNEI. V gave up 1 base and J gave up 11 bases, with 8 bases separating them. The CDR3 loop is CASSEGTDAFF. In DNA, the CDR3 is TGTGCCAGCAGTGAAGGGACGGATGCTTTCTTT.

This chain joins TRBV7-3 and TRBJ2-5; TRBD1 might be the D (5 bases). V dropped 0 bases and J dropped 5 bases, with 7 bases sitting between them. Germline V CDR1 and CDR2: SGHTA, FQGTGA. CDR3 size: 13 residues. The CDR3 sequence: CASSLTGVETQYF. The CDR3 bases are TGTGCCAGCAGCTTAACAGGGGTGGAGACCCAGTACTTC.

The chain recombines TRBV27 with TRBJ2-3; D is perhaps TRBD1 or TRBD2 (6 bases each). The CDR3 runs to 16 residues. Germline V lookup: CDR1 MNHEY, CDR2 SMNVEV (reference sequence). Trimming stripped 1 base from V and 0 bases from J, with 11 bases between. CDR3 in DNA: TGTGCCAGCAGTTTATGGGGGCGGGACAGCACAGATACGCAGTATTTT. Protein product: CASSLWGRDSTDTQYF.

The chain employs TRBV19 and TRBJ2-1, with D tentatively TRBD2 (6 bases). Germline CDR1 reads LNHDA; CDR2 reads SQIVND (reference sequence). V shed 4 bases and J shed 6 bases, with 13 bases lying between them. This CDR3 is built from 14 residues. CDR3 bases: TGTGCCAGTAGTACGGGAGCACCCATCAATGAGCAGTTCTTC. This translates into CASSTGAPINEQFF.

The J gene is TRBJ1-1, the V gene TRBV6-5; D gene ambiguous. Germline CDR1 reads MNHEY; CDR2 reads SVGAGI. V lost 6 bases and J lost 0, with 8 bases in between. The CDR3 totals 13 residues. The CDR3 nucleotides are TGTGCCAGCAGCGAGTGGGTGAACACTGAAGCTTTCTTT. Translated: CASSEWVNTEAFF.

This chain connects TRBV27 to TRBJ2-7; 10 bases are shared with TRBD2. In germline, CDR1 is MNHEY, CDR2 SMNVEV (reference sequence). The CDR3 totals 15 residues. J was trimmed by 4 bases and V by 5 bases; bases with no gene match: 8. The CDR3 is CASSPGLAAIYEQYF. CDR3 in DNA: TGTGCCAGCAGTCCCGGACTAGCGGCAATTTACGAGCAGTACTTC.

The genes are TRBV2 and TRBJ2-3; D call uncertain. This CDR3 is built from 15 residues. V gave up 2 bases and J gave up 2 bases, with 11 bases separating them. Germline V gene data show CDR1 as SNHLY and CDR2 as FYNNEI. The CDR3 DNA sequence: TGTGCCAGCAGTGAAAGGGTAACTACCACAGATACGCAGTATTTT. Residues: CASSERVTTTDTQYF.